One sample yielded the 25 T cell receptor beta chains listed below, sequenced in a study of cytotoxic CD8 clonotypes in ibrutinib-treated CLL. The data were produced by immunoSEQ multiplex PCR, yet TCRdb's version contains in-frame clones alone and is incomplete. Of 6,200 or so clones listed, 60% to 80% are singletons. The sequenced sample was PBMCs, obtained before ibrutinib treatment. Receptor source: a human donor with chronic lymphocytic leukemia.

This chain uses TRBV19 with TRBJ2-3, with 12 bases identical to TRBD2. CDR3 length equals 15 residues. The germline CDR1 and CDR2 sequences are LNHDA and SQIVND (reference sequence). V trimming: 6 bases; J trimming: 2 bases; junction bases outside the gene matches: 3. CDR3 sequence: CASRLAGGFTDTQYF. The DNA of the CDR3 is TGTGCCAGTAGGCTAGCGGGGGGGTTCACAGATACGCAGTATTTT. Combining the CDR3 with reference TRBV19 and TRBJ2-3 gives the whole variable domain DGGITQSPKYLFRKEGQNVTLSCEQNLNHDAMYWYRQDPGQGLRLIYYSQIVNDFQKGDIAEGYSVSREKKESFPLTVTSAQKNPTAFYLCASRLAGGFTDTQYFGPGTRLTVL.

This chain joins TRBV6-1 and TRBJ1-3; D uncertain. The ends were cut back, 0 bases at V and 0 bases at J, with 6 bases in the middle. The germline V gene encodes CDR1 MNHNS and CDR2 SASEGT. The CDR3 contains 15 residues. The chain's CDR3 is CASSEANPSGNTIYF. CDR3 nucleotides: TGTGCCAGCAGTGAAGCGAATCCCTCTGGAAACACCATATATTTT.

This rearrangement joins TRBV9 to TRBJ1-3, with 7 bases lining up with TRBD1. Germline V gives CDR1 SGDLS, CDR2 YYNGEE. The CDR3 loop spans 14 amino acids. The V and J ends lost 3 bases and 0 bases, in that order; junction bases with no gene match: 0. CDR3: CASSGTGSGNTIYF. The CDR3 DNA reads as TGTGCCAGCAGCGGGACAGGCTCTGGAAACACCATATATTTT.

In nucleotides, the CDR3 is TGTGCCAGCAGCTTCCCCGGACAGGCAAACACTGAAGCTTTCTTT. Protein: CASSFPGQANTEAFF. The rearrangement links TRBV7-9 to TRBJ1-1; 7 bases map to TRBD1. Germline V gene sequence: CDR1 SEHNR, CDR2 FQNEAQ (reference sequence). This CDR3 is built from 15 residues. Unmatched junction bases numbered 6, after V lost 3 bases and J lost 2 bases.

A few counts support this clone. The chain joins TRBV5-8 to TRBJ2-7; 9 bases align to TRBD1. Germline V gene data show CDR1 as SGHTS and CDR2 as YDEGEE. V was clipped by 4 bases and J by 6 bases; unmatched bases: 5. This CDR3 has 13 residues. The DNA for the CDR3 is TGTGCCAGCAGCCCGTGGACAGGGGCCGAGCAGTACTTC. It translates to CASSPWTGAEQYF.

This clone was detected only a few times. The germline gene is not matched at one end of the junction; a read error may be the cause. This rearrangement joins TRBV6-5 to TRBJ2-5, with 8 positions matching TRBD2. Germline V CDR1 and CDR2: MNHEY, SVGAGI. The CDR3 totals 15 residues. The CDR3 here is CASSFGGGPRETQYF. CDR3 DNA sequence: TGTGCCAGTAGTTTCGGGGGGGGGCCTAGAGAGACCCAGTACTTC.

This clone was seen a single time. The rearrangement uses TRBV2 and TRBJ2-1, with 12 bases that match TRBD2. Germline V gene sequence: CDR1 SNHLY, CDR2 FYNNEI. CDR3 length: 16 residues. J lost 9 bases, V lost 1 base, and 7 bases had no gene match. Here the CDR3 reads CASSEGLAGVGGEQFF. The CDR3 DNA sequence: TGTGCCAGCAGTGAAGGACTAGCGGGAGTGGGGGGTGAGCAGTTCTTC.

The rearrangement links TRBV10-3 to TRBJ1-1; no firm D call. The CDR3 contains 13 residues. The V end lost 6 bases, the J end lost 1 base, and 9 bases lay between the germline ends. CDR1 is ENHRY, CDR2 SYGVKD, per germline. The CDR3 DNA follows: TGTGCCATCAGGGAACAGACGAACACTGAAGCTTTCTTT. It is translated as CAIREQTNTEAFF.

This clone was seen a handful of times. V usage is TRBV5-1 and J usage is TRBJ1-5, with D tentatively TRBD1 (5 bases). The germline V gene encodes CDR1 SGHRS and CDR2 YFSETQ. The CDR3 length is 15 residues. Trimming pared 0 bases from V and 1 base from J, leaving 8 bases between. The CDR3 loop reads CASSLAGGSNQPQHF. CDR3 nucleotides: TGCGCCAGCAGCTTGGCGGGGGGGAGCAATCAGCCCCAGCATTTT. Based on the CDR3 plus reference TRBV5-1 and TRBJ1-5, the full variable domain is KAGVTQTPRYLIKTRGQQVTLSCSPISGHRSVSWYQQTPGQGLQFLFEYFSETQRNKGNFPGRFSGRQFSNSRSEMNVSTLELGDSALYLCASSLAGGSNQPQHFGDGTRLSIL.

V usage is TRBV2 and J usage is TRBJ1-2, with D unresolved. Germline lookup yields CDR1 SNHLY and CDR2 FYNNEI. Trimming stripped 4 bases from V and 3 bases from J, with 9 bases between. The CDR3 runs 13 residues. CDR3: CASSGEGDYGYTF. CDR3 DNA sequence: TGTGCCAGCAGTGGAGAGGGTGACTATGGCTACACCTTC.

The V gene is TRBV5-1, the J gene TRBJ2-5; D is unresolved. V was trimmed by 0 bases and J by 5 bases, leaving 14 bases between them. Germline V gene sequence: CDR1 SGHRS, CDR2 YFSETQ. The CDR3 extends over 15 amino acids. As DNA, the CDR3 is TGCGCCAGCAGCTTGGGTGCGGATCAAGGGGAGACCCAGTACTTC. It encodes CASSLGADQGETQYF.

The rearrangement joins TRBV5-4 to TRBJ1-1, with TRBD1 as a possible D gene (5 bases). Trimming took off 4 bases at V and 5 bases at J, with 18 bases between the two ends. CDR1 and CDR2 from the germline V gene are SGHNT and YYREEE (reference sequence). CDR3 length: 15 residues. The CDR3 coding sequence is TGTGCCAGCAGCCCTGGTGGGGTGGGGCAAACTGAAGCTTTCTTT. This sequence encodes CASSPGGVGQTEAFF.

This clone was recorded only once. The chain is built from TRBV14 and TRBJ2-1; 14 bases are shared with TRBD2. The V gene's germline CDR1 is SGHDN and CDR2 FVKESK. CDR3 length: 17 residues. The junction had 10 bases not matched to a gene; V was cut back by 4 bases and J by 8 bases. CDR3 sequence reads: CASSRSFGLAGGYEQFF. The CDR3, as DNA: TGTGCCAGCAGCCGTTCCTTCGGACTAGCGGGGGGCTATGAGCAGTTCTTC.

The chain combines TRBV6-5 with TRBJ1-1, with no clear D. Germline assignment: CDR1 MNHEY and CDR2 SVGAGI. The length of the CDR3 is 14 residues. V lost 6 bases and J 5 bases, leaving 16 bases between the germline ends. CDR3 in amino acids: CASRALVVNTEAFF. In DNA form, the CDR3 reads TGTGCCAGCAGAGCCTTAGTGGTAAATACTGAAGCTTTCTTT.

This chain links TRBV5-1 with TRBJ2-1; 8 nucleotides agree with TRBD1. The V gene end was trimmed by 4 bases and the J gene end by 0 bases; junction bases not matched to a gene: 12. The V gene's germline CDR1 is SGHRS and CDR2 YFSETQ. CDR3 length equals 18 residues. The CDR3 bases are TGCGCCAGCAGCAACCGGCAGGGGGCGAGGGGCTCCTACAATGAGCAGTTCTTC. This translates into CASSNRQGARGSYNEQFF.

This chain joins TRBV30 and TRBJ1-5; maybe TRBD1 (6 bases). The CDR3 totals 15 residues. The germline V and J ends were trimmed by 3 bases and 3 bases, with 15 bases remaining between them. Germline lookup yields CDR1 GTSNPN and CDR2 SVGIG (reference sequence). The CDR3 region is CAWSSGVSHNQPQHF. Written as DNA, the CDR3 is TGTGCCTGGAGCTCAGGGGTCAGTCACAATCAGCCCCAGCATTTT.

CDR3 region: CASSPSLPYEQYF. CDR3 bases: TGTGCCAGCTCACCGTCACTCCCCTACGAGCAGTACTTC. The chain has TRBV18 and TRBJ2-7; D unresolved. Germline V gene data show CDR1 as KGHSH and CDR2 as LQKENI. The V end was cut by 3 bases, the J end by 2 bases, with 8 bases between. The CDR3 totals 13 residues.

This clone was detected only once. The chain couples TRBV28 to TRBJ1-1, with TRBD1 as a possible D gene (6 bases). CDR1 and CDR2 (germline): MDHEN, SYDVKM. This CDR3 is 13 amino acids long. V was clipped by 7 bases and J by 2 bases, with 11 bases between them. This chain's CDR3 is CASTGDYNTEAFF. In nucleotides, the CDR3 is TGTGCCAGCACAGGGGATTATAACACTGAAGCTTTCTTT.

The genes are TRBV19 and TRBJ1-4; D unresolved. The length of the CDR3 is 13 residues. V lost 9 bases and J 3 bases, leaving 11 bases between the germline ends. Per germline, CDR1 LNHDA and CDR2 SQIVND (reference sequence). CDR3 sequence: CASSAEANEKLFF. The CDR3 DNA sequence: TGTGCCAGCTCGGCGGAGGCTAATGAAAAACTGTTTTTT. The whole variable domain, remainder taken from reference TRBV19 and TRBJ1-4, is DGGITQSPKYLFRKEGQNVTLSCEQNLNHDAMYWYRQDPGQGLRLIYYSQIVNDFQKGDIAEGYSVSREKKESFPLTVTSAQKNPTAFYLCASSAEANEKLFFGSGTQLSVL.

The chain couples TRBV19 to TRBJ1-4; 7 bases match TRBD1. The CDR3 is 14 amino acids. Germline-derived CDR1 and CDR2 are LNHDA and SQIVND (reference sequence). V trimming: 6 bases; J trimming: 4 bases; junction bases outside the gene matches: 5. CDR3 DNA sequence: TGTGCCAGTAGGCGGGACAGTCTTAATGAAAAACTGTTTTTT. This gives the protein CASRRDSLNEKLFF.

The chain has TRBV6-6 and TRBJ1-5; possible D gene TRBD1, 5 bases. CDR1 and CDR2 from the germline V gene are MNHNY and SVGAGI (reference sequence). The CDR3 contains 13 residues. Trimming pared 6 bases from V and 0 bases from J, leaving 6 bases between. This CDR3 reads CASRGLSNQPQHF. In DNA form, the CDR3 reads TGTGCCAGCAGGGGGCTTAGCAATCAGCCCCAGCATTTT.

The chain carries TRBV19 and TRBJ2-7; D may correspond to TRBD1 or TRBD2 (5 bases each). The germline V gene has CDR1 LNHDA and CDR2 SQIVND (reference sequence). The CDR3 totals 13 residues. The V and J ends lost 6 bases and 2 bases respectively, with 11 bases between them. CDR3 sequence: CASSPGPTYEQYF. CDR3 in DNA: TGTGCCAGTAGCCCGGGGCCTACCTACGAGCAGTACTTC.

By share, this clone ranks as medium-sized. The CDR3 DNA follows: TGCAGCGTTGAAGGCGGGACAGGGGGAAACATTCAGTACTTC. Amino acid sequence: CSVEGGTGGNIQYF. The rearrangement uses TRBV29-1 and TRBJ2-4; 11 bases agree with TRBD1. V gave up 1 base and J gave up 6 bases; unmatched junction bases: 2. This CDR3 region has 14 residues. The V gene's germline CDR1 is SQVTM and CDR2 ANQGSEA.

CDR3 sequence reads: CASSYGRGLSTGELFF. CDR3 nucleotide sequence: TGTGCCAGCAGTTACGGGCGGGGGCTGAGCACCGGGGAGCTGTTTTTT. The chain recombines TRBV6-5 with TRBJ2-2; a weak D match, TRBD2 (7 bases). Germline V gene lookup returns CDR1 MNHEY and CDR2 SVGAGI. CDR3 length equals 16 residues. V was shortened by 2 bases and J by 4 bases, with 14 bases between the two germline ends.

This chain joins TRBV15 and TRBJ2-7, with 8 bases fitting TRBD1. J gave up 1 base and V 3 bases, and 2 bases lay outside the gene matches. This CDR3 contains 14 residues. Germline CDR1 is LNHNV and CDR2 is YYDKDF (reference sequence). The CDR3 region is CATSSDRGSYEQYF. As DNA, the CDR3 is TGTGCCACCAGCAGTGACAGGGGTTCCTACGAGCAGTACTTC.